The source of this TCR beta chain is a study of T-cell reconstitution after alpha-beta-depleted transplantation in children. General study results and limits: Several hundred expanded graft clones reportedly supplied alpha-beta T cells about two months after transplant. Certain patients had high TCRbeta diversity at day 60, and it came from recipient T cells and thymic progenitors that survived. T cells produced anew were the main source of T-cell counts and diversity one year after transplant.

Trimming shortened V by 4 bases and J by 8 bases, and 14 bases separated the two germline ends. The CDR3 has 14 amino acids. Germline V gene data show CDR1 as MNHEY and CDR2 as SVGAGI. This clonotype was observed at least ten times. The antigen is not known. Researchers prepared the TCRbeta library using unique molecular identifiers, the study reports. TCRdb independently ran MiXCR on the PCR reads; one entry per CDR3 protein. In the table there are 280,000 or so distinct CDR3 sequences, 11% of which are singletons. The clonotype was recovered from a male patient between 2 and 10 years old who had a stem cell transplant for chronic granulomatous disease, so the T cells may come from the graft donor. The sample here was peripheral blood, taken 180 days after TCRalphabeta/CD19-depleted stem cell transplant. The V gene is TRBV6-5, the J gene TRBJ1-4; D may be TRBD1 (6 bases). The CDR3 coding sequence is TGTGCCAGCAGTTGGGGCAGGGGATTGGAAAAACTGTTTTTT. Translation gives CASSWGRGLEKLFF.